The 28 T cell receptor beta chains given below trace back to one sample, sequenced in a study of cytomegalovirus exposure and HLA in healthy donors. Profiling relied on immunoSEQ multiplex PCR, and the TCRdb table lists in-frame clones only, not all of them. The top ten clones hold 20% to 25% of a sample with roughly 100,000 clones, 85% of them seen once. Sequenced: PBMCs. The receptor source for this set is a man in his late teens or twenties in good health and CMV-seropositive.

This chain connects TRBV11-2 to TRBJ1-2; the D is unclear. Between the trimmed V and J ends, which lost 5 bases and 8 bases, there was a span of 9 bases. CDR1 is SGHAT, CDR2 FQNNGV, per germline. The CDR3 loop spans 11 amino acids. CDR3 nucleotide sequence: TGTGCCAGCAGCCGCCGAGGCGGCTACACCTTC. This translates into CASSRRGGYTF.

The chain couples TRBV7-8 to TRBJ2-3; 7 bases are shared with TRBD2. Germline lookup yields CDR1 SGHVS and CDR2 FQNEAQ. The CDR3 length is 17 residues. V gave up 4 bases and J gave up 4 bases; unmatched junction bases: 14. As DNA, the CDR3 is TGTGCCAGCAGCTCTCAGCTATGGGGGGGACCCTCAGATACGCAGTATTTT. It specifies CASSSQLWGGPSDTQYF. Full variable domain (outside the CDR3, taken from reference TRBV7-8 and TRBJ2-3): GAGVSQSPRYKVAKRGQDVALRCDPISGHVSLFWYQQALGQGPEFLTYFQNEAQLDKSGLPSDRFFAERPEGSVSTLKIQRTQQEDSAVYLCASSSQLWGGPSDTQYFGPGTRLTVL.

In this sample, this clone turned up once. CDR3 region: CASSTLGRGNYGYTF. The CDR3, as DNA: TGTGCCAGCAGTACCCTGGGCAGGGGTAACTATGGCTACACCTTC. The chain carries TRBV2 and TRBJ1-2; D is possibly TRBD1 (6 bases). The CDR3 has 15 amino acids. Between the trimmed V and J ends, which lost 5 bases and 1 base, there was a span of 14 bases. Germline CDR1 reads SNHLY; CDR2 reads FYNNEI.

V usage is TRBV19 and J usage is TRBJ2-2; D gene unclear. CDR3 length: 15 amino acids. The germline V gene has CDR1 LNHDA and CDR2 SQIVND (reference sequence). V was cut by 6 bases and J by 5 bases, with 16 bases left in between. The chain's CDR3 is CASRNPTGWTGELFF. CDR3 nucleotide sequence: TGTGCCAGTAGGAATCCCACCGGGTGGACCGGGGAGCTGTTTTTT.

The CDR3 DNA reads as TGTGCCAGCAGCTTGGGACTAGCGGCTGATACGCAGTATTTT. The encoded protein is CASSLGLAADTQYF. The J gene is TRBJ2-3, the V gene TRBV5-4; 9 nucleotides line up with TRBD2. The CDR3 length is 14 residues. Trimming cost V 0 bases and J 6 bases; bases outside gene matches: 2. Germline loops: CDR1 SGHNT, CDR2 YYREEE (reference sequence).

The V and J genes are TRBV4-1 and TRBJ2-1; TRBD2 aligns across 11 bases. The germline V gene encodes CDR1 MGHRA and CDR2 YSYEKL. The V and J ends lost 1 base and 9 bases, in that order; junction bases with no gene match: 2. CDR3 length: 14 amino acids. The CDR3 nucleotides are TGCGCCAGCAGCCAAGCGGGGACTAGCGGTGAGCAGTTCTTC. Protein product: CASSQAGTSGEQFF.

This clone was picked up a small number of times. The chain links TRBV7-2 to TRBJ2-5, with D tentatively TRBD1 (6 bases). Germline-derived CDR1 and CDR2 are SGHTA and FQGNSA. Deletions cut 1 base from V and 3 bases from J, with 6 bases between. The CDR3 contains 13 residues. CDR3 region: CASSLDREETQYF. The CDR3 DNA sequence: TGTGCCAGCAGCTTAGACAGGGAAGAGACCCAGTACTTC.

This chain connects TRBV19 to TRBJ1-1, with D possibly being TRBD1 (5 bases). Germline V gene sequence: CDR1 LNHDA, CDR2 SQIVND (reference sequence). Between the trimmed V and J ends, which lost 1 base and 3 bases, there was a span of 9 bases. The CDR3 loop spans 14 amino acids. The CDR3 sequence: CASSIVGVHTEAFF. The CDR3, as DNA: TGTGCCAGTAGTATAGTAGGGGTGCACACTGAAGCTTTCTTT.

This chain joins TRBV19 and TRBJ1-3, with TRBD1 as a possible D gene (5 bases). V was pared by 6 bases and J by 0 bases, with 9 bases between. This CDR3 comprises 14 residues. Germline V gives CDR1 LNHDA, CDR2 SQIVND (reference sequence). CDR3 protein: CASSGGSSGNTIYF. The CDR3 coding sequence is TGTGCCAGTAGCGGGGGGTCCTCTGGAAACACCATATATTTT.

The CDR3 reads CASSPIAGVPQYEQFF. Here the CDR3 DNA reads TGTGCCAGCAGCCCGATAGCGGGAGTTCCCCAGTATGAGCAGTTCTTC. V and J are TRBV9 and TRBJ2-1; 9 bases map to TRBD2. Germline V CDR1 and CDR2: SGDLS, YYNGEE. The junction had 13 bases not matched to a gene; V was cut back by 4 bases and J by 8 bases. The CDR3 has 16 amino acids.

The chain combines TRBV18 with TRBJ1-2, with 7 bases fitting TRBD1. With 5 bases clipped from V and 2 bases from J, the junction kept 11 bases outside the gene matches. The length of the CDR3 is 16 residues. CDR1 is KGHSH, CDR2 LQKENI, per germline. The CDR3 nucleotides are TGTGCCAGCTCATCGTTTACAGGGGACACGAACTATGGCTACACCTTC. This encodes CASSSFTGDTNYGYTF.

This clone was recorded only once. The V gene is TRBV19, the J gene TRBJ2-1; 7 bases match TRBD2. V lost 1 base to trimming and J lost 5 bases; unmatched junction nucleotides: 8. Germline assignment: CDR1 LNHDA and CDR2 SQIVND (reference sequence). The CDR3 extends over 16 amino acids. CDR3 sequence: CASSIVLTSVNNEQFF. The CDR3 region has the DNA TGTGCCAGTAGTATAGTCTTAACTAGCGTAAACAATGAGCAGTTCTTC.

CDR3 region: CATSRDSDTQYF. The CDR3 DNA sequence: TGTGCCACCAGCAGAGACTCAGATACGCAGTATTTT. V gene TRBV15 combines with J gene TRBJ2-3, with unresolved D. Trimming cost V 0 bases and J 4 bases, with 2 bases left between them. The CDR3 extends over 12 amino acids. Germline V gives CDR1 LNHNV, CDR2 YYDKDF (reference sequence).

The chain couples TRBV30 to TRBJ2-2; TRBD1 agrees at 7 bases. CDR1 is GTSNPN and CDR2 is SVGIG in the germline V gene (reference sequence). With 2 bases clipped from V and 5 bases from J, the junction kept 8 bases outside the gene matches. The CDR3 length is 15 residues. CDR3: CAWSPFRQGTGELFF. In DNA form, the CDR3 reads TGTGCCTGGAGTCCCTTCCGACAGGGAACCGGGGAGCTGTTTTTT.

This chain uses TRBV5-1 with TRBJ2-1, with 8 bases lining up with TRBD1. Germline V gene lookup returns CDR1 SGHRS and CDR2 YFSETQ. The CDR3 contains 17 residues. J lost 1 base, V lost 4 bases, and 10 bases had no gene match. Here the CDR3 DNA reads TGCGCCAGCAGCCCCCCCCTCCGACAGGGGTCCTACAATGAGCAGTTCTTC. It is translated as CASSPPLRQGSYNEQFF.

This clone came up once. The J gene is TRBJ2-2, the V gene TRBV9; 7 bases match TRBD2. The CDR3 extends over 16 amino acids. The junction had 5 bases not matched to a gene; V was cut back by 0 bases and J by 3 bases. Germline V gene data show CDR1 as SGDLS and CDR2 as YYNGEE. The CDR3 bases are TGTGCCAGCAGCGTAGGGGAGGGTTTGGACACCGGGGAGCTGTTTTTT. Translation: CASSVGEGLDTGELFF.

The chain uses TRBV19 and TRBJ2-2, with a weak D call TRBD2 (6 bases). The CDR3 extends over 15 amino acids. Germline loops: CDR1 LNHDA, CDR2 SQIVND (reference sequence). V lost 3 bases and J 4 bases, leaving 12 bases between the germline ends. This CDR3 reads CASSMFGSSTGELFF. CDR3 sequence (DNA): TGTGCCAGTAGTATGTTCGGGAGTAGCACCGGGGAGCTGTTTTTT.

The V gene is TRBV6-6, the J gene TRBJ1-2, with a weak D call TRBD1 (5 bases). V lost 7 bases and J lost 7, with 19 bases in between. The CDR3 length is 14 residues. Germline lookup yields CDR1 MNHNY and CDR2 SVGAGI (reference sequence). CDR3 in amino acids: CASTQDGGFSGYTF. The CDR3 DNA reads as TGTGCCAGCACCCAGGACGGGGGGTTTTCTGGCTACACCTTC.

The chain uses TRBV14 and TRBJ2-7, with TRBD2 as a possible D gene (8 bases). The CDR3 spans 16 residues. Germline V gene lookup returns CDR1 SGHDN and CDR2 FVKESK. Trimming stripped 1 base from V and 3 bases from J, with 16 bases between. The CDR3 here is CASSQVAGQNYYEQYF. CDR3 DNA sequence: TGTGCCAGCAGCCAAGTAGCGGGACAGAATTACTACGAGCAGTACTTC.

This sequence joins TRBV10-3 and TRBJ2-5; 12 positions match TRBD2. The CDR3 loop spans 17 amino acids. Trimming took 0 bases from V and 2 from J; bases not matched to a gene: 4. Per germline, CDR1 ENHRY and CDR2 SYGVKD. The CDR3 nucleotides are TGTGCCATCAGTGAGTCGATACTAGCGGGAGGTCAAGAGACCCAGTACTTC. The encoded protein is CAISESILAGGQETQYF.

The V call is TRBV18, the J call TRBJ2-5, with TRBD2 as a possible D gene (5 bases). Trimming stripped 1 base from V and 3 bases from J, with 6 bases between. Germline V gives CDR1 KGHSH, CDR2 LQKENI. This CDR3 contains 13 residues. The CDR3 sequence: CASSPREKETQYF. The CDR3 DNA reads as TGTGCCAGCTCACCACGGGAGAAAGAGACCCAGTACTTC.

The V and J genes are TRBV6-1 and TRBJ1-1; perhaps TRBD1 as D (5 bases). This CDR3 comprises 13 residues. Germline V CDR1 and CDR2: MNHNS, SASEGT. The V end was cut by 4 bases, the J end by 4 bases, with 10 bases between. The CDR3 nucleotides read TGTGCCAGCAGTGGTCGACAGCTCACTGAAGCTTTCTTT. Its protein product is CASSGRQLTEAFF.

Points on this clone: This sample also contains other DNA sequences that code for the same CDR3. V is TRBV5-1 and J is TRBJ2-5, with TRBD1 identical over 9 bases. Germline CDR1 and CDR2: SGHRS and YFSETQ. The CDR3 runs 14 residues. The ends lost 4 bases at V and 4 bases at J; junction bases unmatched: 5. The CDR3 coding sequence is TGCGCCAGCAGCCCAGGGACAGGGCGAGAGACCCAGTACTTC. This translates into CASSPGTGRETQYF.

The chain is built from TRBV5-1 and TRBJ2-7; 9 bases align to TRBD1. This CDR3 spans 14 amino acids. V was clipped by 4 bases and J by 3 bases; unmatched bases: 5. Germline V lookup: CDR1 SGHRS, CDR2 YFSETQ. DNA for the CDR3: TGCGCCAGCAGCCCGGACAGGGGCCACTACGAGCAGTACTTC. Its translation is CASSPDRGHYEQYF.

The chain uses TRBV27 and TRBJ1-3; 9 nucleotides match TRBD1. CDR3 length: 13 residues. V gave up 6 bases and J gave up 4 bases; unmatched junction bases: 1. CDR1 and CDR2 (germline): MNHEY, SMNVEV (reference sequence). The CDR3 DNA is TGTGCCAGCAGGACAGGGGGAGGAAACACCATATATTTT. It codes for CASRTGGGNTIYF.

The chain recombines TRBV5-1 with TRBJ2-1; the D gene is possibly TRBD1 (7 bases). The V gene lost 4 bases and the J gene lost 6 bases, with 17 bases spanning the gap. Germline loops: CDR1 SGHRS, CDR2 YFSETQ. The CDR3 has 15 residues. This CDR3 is CASSEEGASPNEQFF. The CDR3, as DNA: TGCGCCAGCAGCGAGGAGGGGGCATCGCCCAATGAGCAGTTCTTC.

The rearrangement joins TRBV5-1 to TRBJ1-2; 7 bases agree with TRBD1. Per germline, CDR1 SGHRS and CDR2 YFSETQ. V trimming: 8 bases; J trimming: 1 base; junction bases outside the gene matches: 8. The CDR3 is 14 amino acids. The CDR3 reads CASKGAGDNYGYTF. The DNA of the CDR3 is TGCGCCAGTAAGGGGGCAGGGGATAACTATGGCTACACCTTC.

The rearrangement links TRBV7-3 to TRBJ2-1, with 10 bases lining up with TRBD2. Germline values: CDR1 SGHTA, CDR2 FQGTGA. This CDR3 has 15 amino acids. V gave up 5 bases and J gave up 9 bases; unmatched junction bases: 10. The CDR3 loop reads CASSPTGTSASEQFF. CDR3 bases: TGTGCCAGCAGCCCCACCGGGACTAGCGCTAGTGAGCAGTTCTTC.